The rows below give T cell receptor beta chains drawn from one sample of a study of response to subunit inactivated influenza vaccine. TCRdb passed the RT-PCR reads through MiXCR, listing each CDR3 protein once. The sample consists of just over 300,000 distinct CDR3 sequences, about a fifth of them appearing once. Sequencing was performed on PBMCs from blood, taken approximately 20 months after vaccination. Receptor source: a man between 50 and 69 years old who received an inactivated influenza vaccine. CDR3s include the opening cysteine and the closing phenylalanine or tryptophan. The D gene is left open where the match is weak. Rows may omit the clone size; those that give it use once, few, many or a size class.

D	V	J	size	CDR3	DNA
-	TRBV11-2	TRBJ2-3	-	CASSSSVDTQYF	TGTGCCAGCAGCTCGAGTGTGGATACGCAGTATTTT
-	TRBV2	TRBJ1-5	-	CATGRGMGNQPQHF	TGTGCCACCGGACGGGGTATGGGCAATCAGCCCCAGCATTTT
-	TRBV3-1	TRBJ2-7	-	CASSQGTVAFYEQYF	TGTGCCAGCAGCCAAGGGACGGTCGCCTTCTACGAGCAGTACTTC
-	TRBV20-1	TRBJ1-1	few	CSAHWKTEAFF	TGCAGTGCTCACTGGAAAACTGAAGCTTTCTTT
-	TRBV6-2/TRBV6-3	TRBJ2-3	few	CASSYADQGTQYF	TGTGCCAGCAGTTACGCCGACCAAGGTACGCAGTATTTT
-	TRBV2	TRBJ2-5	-	CASRAAKSYQETQYF	TGTGCCAGCAGGGCAGCGAAGTCGTACCAAGAGACCCAGTACTTC
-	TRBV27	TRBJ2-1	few	CASSLSGGTIGGEQFF	TGTGCCAGCAGTTTATCTGGGGGAACGATCGGCGGTGAGCAGTTCTTC
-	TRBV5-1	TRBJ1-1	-	CASSLDTGTTEAFF	TGCGCCAGCAGCTTGGATACAGGGACGACTGAAGCTTTCTTT
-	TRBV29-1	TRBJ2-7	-	CSVEESWGGEQYF	TGCAGCGTTGAAGAATCTTGGGGAGGCGAGCAGTACTTC
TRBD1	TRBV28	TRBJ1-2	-	CASSPRTGVKGYTF	TGTGCCAGCAGTCCCCGGACAGGGGTTAAAGGCTACACCTTC
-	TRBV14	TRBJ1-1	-	CASSQLPGVDTEAFF	TGTGCCAGCAGCCAACTACCAGGGGTAGACACTGAAGCTTTCTTT
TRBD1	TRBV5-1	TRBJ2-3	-	CASSSDRGSDTQYF	TGCGCCAGCAGCTCAGACAGGGGGTCAGATACGCAGTATTTT
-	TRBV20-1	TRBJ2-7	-	CSARDWGHGGDEQYF	TGCAGTGCTAGAGATTGGGGACATGGGGGGGACGAGCAGTACTTC
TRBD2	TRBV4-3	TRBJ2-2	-	CASSTGLAAGGELFF	TGCGCCAGCAGCACCGGACTAGCGGCGGGCGGGGAGCTGTTTTTT
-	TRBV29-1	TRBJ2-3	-	CSVWLTDTQYF	TGCAGCGTTTGGCTCACAGATACGCAGTATTTT
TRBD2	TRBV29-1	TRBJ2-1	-	CSVSTSGSLGEQFF	TGCAGCGTTTCGACTAGCGGGAGTTTGGGTGAGCAGTTCTTC
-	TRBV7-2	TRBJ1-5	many	CASSLAWEGQPQHF	TGTGCCAGCAGCTTAGCGTGGGAGGGTCAGCCCCAGCATTTT
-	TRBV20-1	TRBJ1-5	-	CSGRASNQPQHF	TGCAGTGGCAGGGCAAGCAATCAGCCCCAGCATTTT
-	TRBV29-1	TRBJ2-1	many	CSVTWGGSYNEQFF	TGCAGCGTGACTTGGGGAGGCTCCTACAATGAGCAGTTCTTC
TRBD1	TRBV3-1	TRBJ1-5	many	CASSLGTGNQPQHF	TGTGCCAGCAGCCTCGGGACAGGGAATCAGCCCCAGCATTTT
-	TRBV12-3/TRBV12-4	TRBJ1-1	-	CASSASMNTEAFF	TGTGCCAGCAGTGCGAGTATGAACACTGAAGCTTTCTTT
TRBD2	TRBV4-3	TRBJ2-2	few	CASSQEVEGRAGELFF	TGCGCCAGCAGCCAAGAGGTTGAGGGGAGGGCCGGGGAGCTGTTTTTT
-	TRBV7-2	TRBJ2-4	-	CASSFYGGPTKNIQYF	TGTGCCAGCAGCTTTTACGGGGGGCCAACCAAAAACATTCAGTACTTC
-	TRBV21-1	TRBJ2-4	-	CASSTTSSGGAENIQYF	TGTGCCAGCAGCACTACGTCTAGCGGGGGGGCTGAAAACATTCAGTACTTC
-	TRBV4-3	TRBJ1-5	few	CASSPHLGGNQPQHF	TGCGCCAGCAGCCCCCACCTGGGGGGCAATCAGCCCCAGCATTTT
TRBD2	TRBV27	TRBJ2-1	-	CASSFTSAGGPSYNEQFF	TGTGCCAGCAGTTTTACTAGCGCCGGAGGACCCTCCTACAATGAGCAGTTCTTC
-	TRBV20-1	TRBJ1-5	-	CSASARGYQPQHF	TGCAGTGCTAGTGCCCGGGGTTATCAGCCCCAGCATTTT
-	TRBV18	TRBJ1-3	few	CASSSRGSGNTIYF	TGTGCCAGCTCATCCCGGGGGTCCGGAAACACCATATATTTT
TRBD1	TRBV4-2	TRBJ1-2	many	CASSQDLWGQGVSYGYTF	TGTGCCAGCAGCCAAGATCTCTGGGGACAGGGGGTTAGCTATGGCTACACCTTC
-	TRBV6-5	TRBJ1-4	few	CASSYSDGNEKLFF	TGTGCCAGCAGTTACTCGGATGGTAATGAAAAACTGTTTTTT
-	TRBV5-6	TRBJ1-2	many	CASSSSGGALYGYTF	TGTGCCAGCAGCTCGAGTGGGGGGGCCCTCTATGGCTACACCTTC
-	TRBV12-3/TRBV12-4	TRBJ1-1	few	CASSFSSQHAFF	TGTGCCAGCAGTTTTTCTTCCCAGCACGCTTTCTTT
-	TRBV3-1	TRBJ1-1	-	CASSRLQGRTEAFF	TGTGCCAGCAGCCGACTACAGGGAAGGACTGAAGCTTTCTTT
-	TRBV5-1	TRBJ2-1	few	CAKSRGVKHNEQFF	TGCGCCAAGAGCAGGGGGGTTAAACACAATGAGCAGTTCTTC
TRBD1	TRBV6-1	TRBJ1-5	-	CASRVQGVRNQPQHF	TGTGCCAGCAGAGTACAGGGGGTCAGAAATCAGCCCCAGCATTTT
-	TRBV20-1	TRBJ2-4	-	CSASYLVPGNIQYF	TGCAGTGCTTCCTACTTGGTCCCGGGAAACATTCAGTACTTC
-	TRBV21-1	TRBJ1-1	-	CASSPPGPSGNTEAFF	TGTGCCAGCAGCCCCCCCGGGCCTTCCGGGAACACTGAAGCTTTCTTT
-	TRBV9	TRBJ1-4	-	CASSGGEKLFF	TGTGCCAGCAGCGGGGGGGAGAAACTGTTTTTT
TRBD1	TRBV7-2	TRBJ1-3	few	CASSLAARGRDTIYF	TGTGCCAGCAGCTTAGCGGCCAGGGGGCGAGACACCATATATTTT
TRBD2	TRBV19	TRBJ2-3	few	CASSASPGLGLTDTQYF	TGTGCCAGTAGTGCGTCGCCGGGACTAGGATTGACAGATACGCAGTATTTT
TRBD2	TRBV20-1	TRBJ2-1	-	CSARGSGIHNEQFF	TGCAGTGCTAGGGGTAGCGGGATACACAATGAGCAGTTCTTC
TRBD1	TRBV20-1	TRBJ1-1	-	CSARIWGRGRNTEAFF	TGCAGTGCTAGAATTTGGGGGAGGGGGCGGAACACTGAAGCTTTCTTT
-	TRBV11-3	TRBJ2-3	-	CASSLDRRNTQYF	TGTGCCAGCAGCTTAGATCGCCGCAATACGCAGTATTTT
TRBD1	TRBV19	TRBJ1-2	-	CASSSGQVNYGYTF	TGTGCCAGTAGTTCGGGACAGGTTAACTATGGCTACACCTTC
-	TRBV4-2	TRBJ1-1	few	CASSQVAGEGTEAFF	TGTGCCAGCAGCCAAGTGGCAGGTGAGGGTACTGAAGCTTTCTTT